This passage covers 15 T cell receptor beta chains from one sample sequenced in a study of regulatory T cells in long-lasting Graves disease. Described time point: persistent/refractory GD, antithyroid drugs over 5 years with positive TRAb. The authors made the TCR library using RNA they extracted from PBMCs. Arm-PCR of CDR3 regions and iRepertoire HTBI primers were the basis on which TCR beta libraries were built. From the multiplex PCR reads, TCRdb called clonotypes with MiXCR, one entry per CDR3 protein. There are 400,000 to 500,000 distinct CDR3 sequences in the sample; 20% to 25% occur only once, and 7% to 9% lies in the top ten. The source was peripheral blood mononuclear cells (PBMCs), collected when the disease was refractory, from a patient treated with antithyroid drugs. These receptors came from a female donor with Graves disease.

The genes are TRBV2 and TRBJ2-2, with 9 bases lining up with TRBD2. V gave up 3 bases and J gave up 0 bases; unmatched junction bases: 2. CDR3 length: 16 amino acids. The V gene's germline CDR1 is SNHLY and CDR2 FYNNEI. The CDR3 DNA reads TGTGCCAGCAGTGATGTAGCGGGAGCGAACACCGGGGAGCTGTTTTTT. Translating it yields CASSDVAGANTGELFF.

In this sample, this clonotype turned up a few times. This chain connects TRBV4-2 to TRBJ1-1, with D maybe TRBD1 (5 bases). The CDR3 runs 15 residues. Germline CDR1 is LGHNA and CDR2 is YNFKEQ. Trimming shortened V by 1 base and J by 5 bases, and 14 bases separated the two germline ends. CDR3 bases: TGTGCCAGCAGCCAAGGCAGGACAATTCTAACTGAAGCTTTCTTT. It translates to CASSQGRTILTEAFF.

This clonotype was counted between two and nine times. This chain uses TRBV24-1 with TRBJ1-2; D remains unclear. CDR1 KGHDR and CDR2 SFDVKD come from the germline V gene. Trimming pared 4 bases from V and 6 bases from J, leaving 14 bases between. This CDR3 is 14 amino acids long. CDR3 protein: CATSEEGSRDGYTF. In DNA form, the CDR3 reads TGTGCCACCAGTGAGGAAGGGTCGAGGGATGGCTACACCTTC.

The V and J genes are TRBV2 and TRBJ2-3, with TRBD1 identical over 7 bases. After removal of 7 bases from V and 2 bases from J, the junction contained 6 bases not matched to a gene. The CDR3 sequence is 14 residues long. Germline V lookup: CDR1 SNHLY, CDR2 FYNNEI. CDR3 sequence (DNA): TGTGCCAGCAATAGGGGACAGACCACAGATACGCAGTATTTT. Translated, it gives CASNRGQTTDTQYF.

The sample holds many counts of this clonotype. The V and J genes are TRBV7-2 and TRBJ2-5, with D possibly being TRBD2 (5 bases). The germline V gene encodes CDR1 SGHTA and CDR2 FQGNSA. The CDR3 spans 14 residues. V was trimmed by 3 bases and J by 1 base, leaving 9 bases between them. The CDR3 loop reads CASSFGIAQETQYF. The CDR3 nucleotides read TGTGCCAGCAGCTTCGGGATAGCCCAAGAGACCCAGTACTTC. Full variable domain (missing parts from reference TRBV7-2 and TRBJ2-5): GAGVSQSPSNKVTEKGKDVELRCDPISGHTALYWYRQSLGQGLEFLIYFQGNSAPDKSGLPSDRFSAERTGGSVSTLTIQRTQQEDSAVYLCASSFGIAQETQYFGPGTRLLVL.

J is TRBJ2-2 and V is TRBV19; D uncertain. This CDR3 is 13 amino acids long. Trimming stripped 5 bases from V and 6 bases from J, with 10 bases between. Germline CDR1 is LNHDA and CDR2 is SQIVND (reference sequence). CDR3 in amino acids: CASSFPPPGELFF. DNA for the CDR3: TGTGCCAGTAGTTTCCCGCCCCCCGGGGAGCTGTTTTTT.

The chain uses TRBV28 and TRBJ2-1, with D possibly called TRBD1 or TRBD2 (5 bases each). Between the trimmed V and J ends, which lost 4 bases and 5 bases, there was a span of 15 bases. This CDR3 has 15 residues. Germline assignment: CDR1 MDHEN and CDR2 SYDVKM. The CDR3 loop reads CASSYGADLHNEQFF. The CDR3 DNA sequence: TGTGCCAGCAGTTACGGGGCAGACCTCCACAATGAGCAGTTCTTC.

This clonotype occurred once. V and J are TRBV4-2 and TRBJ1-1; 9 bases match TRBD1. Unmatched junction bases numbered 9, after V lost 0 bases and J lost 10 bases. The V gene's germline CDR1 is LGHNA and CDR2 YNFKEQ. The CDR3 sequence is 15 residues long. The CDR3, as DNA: TGTGCCAGCAGCCAAGATCCCGGGACAGGGCTCGTAGCTTTCTTT. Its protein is CASSQDPGTGLVAFF.

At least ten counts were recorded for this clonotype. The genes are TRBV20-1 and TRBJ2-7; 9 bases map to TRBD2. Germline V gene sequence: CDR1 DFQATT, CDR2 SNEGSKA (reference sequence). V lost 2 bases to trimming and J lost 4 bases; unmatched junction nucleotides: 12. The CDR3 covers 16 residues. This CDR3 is CSARSPISGRLYEQYF. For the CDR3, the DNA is TGCAGTGCTAGATCTCCTATTAGCGGGAGACTTTACGAGCAGTACTTC.

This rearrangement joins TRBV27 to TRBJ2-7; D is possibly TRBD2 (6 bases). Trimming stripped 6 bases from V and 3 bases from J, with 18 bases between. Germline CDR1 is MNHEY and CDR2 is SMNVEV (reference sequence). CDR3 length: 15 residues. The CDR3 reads CASSLSGESDYEQYF. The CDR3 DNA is TGTGCCAGCAGCCTTTCGGGGGAGTCGGACTACGAGCAGTACTTC.

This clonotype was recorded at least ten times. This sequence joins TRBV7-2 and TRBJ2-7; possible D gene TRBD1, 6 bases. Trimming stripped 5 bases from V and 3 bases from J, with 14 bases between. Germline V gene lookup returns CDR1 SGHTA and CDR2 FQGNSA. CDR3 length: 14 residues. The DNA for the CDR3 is TGTGCCAGCAGCCCCTTTCTAGGGGGCTACGAGCAGTACTTC. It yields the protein CASSPFLGGYEQYF.

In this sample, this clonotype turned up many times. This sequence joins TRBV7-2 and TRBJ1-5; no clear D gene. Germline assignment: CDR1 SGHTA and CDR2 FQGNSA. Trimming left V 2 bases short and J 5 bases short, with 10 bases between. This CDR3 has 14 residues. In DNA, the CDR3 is TGTGCCAGCAGCTTACCTGGGTCTGATCAGCCCCAGCATTTT. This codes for CASSLPGSDQPQHF. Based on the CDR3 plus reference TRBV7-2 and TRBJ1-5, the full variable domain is GAGVSQSPSNKVTEKGKDVELRCDPISGHTALYWYRQSLGQGLEFLIYFQGNSAPDKSGLPSDRFSAERTGGSVSTLTIQRTQQEDSAVYLCASSLPGSDQPQHFGDGTRLSIL.

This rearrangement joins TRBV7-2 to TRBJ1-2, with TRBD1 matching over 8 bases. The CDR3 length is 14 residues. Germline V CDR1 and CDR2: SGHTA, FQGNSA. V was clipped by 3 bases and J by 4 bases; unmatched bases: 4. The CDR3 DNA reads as TGTGCCAGCAGCTTTACAGGGGGTGCCTATGGCTACACCTTC. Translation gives CASSFTGGAYGYTF.

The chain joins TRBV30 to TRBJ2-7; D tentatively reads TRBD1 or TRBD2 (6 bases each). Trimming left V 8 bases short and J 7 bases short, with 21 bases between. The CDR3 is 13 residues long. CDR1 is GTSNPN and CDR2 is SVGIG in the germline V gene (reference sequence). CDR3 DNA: TGTGCCGGGGGCCGAAAGGGAGGACGGGAGCAGTACTTC. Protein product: CAGGRKGGREQYF.

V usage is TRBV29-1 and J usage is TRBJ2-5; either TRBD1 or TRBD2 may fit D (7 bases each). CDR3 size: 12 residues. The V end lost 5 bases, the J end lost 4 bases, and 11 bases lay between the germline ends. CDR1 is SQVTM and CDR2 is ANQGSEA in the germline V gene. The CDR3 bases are TGCAGCGTTTTCAGGGGGGGAGAGACCCAGTACTTC. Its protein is CSVFRGGETQYF.